These T cell receptor beta chains were read from a single sample in a study of monozygotic twins with inflammatory bowel disease. TCRdb reprocessed the 5' RACE reads and reports one entry per CDR3 protein, with no DNA. Its clone listing holds about 160,000 distinct CDR3 sequences. Sequencing was done on a sample of blood. These receptors came from a human donor with ulcerative colitis or Crohn's disease, or a healthy co-twin of an affected twin (not recorded which). The CDR3 runs from the conserved cysteine through the conserved F or W.

V	J	CDR3
TRBV14	TRBJ2-7	CASSHLAETYEQYF
TRBV5-8	TRBJ2-2	CASSSGKTRNTGELFF
TRBV5-1	TRBJ1-5	CASSLRQGDDQPQHF
TRBV19	TRBJ1-1	CASSMGQGTEAFF
TRBV24-1	TRBJ1-1	CATSDSEPNTEAFF
TRBV7-3	TRBJ2-5	CASSSTSGSAETQYF
TRBV5-1	TRBJ2-1	CASSLVLAGGPGVEQFF
TRBV7-2	TRBJ2-1	CASSLAGTVNNEQFF
TRBV28	TRBJ2-5	CASMEQGEPETQYF
TRBV5-1	TRBJ1-6	CASRREANNSPLHF
TRBV9	TRBJ1-1	CASKSPGPPGTEAFF
TRBV12-3/TRBV12-4	TRBJ2-1	CASSFGQGPYNEQFF
TRBV29-1	TRBJ1-5	CSVAGTGINQPQHF
TRBV24-1	TRBJ2-5	CATSDFRVSEETQYF
TRBV5-1	TRBJ2-1	CASSLDPLRQFF
TRBV19	TRBJ1-2	CASSIGEGRTVYGYTF
TRBV5-1	TRBJ2-2	CASRGASGTLNTGELFF
TRBV5-4	TRBJ2-3	CASSVFGSGGTDTQYF
TRBV6-2/TRBV6-3	TRBJ2-1	CASSYRGQTLNNEQFF
TRBV30	TRBJ1-5	CAWSLGTRNQPQHF
TRBV6-1	TRBJ1-6	CASSEGGQGNSPLHF
TRBV6-1	TRBJ1-4	CASSGLGRSEKLFF
TRBV9	TRBJ2-4	CASSVGVNPRAKNIQYF